This TCR beta chain was documented in a study of T-cell memory formation after mild COVID-19. Study-level background: TCR clustering was largely donor specific.

Study-level points and caveats: Contracting clones from day 15 to 85 showed balanced CD4/CD8; later expanders favored CD4+. Shrinking CD4+ clones resided mostly in CM and EM, and CD8+ ones in EMRA.

This clonotype appeared a few times. Its specificity is not known. The CDR3 length is 15 residues. V was shortened by 5 bases and J by 1 base, with 14 bases between the two germline ends. The germline gives CDR1 SGHVS, CDR2 FQNEAQ. A 5'RACE reaction primed in the constant segment made cDNA libraries of TCR alpha and TCR beta, and these carried sample barcodes and UMIs. TCRdb used MiXCR to reprocess the 5' RACE reads, holding one entry per CDR3 protein. The data contain around 340,000 distinct CDR3 sequences, 20% to 25% of them singletons. The material sequenced was PBMCs or a T cell subset sorted from them (not recorded which). This TCR came from an adult woman who had mild COVID-19 (a few samples of this study predate the infection). Cell type and time point are not known. The genes are TRBV7-8 and TRBJ2-5; perhaps TRBD1 as D (5 bases). The DNA of the CDR3 is TGTGCCAGCAGCGTTCCAAGGGGTTTCCAAGAGACCCAGTACTTC. Protein: CASSVPRGFQETQYF.